Below are 24 T cell receptor beta chains sequenced from a single sample in a study of T cell responses to AZD1222 COVID-19 vaccine. The data were produced by immunoSEQ multiplex PCR, yet TCRdb's version contains in-frame clones alone and is incomplete. The sample has tens of thousands of clones, about 82% seen once. Source: peripheral blood, taken on day 0 of AZD1222 vaccination. These receptors were collected from an adult in good health.

The V call is TRBV12-3 or TRBV12-4, the J call TRBJ1-5; D unresolved. The CDR3 spans 12 residues. V was cut by 3 bases and J by 5 bases, with 5 bases left in between. Here the CDR3 reads CASSFGDQPQHF. CDR3 in DNA: TGTGCCAGCAGTTTTGGGGATCAGCCCCAGCATTTT.

This chain joins TRBV6-5 and TRBJ2-7; 10 positions agree with TRBD2. The CDR3 has 15 amino acids. Germline CDR1 reads MNHEY; CDR2 reads SVGAGI. Losses at the gene ends were 5 bases for V and 9 bases for J; bases not matched to a gene: 13. The CDR3 sequence is CASSLRTSGESPQYF. For the CDR3, the DNA is TGTGCCAGCAGTCTCCGGACTAGCGGAGAATCCCCGCAGTACTTC.

On this clone: A read error may produce the germline difference seen at one junction end. The chain carries TRBV7-7 and TRBJ2-5; no reliable D call. The CDR3 runs to 13 residues. Per the germline V gene, CDR1 is SSHAT and CDR2 is FNYEAQ (reference sequence). Written as DNA, the CDR3 is TGTGCTAGCAGCTTAGACCCAGAAGAGACCCAGTACTTC. Protein: CASSLDPEETQYF.

V is TRBV5-4 and J is TRBJ2-7; possible D gene TRBD1, 6 bases. V dropped 2 bases and J dropped 3 bases, with 9 bases sitting between them. Germline V CDR1 and CDR2: SGHNT, YYREEE (reference sequence). The CDR3 runs to 13 residues. CDR3 bases: TGTGCCAGCAGCTTTGGACAGAACTACGAGCAGTACTTC. Protein sequence: CASSFGQNYEQYF.

The chain recombines TRBV3-1 (or the pseudogene TRBV3-2) with TRBJ2-1, with D possibly matching TRBD2 (6 bases). CDR1 and CDR2 (germline): LGHDT, YNNKEL (reference sequence). Trimming pared 0 bases from V and 6 bases from J, leaving 9 bases between. The CDR3 has 14 residues. The DNA of the CDR3 is TGTGCCAGCAGCCAAGAAGGAGGGACCAATGAGCAGTTCTTC. Translation gives CASSQEGGTNEQFF.

The chain recombines TRBV4-2 with TRBJ1-2; D is unresolved. This CDR3 has 16 amino acids. Between the trimmed V and J ends, which lost 0 bases and 0 bases, there was a span of 11 bases. CDR1 LGHNA and CDR2 YNFKEQ come from the germline V gene. The CDR3 loop reads CASSQDRRTANYGYTF. In DNA form, the CDR3 reads TGTGCCAGCAGCCAAGATCGTCGGACGGCTAACTATGGCTACACCTTC.

This sequence joins TRBV5-6 and TRBJ1-1; tentative D call: TRBD1 (5 bases). The CDR3 extends over 13 amino acids. Between the trimmed V and J ends, which lost 0 bases and 11 bases, there was a span of 14 bases. Germline assignment: CDR1 SGHDT and CDR2 YYEEEE. CDR3 nucleotide sequence: TGTGCCAGCAGCTTGGGTCAGGGTGTATATGCTTTCTTT. It yields the protein CASSLGQGVYAFF.

The chain employs TRBV4-1 and TRBJ2-1; TRBD2 aligns across 10 bases. CDR1 and CDR2 (germline): MGHRA, YSYEKL. The CDR3 is 16 residues long. The V and J ends lost 4 bases and 0 bases, in that order; junction bases with no gene match: 3. CDR3 residues: CASSRPSGSSYNEQFF. As DNA, the CDR3 is TGCGCCAGCAGCCGCCCTAGCGGGAGCTCCTACAATGAGCAGTTCTTC.

The chain links TRBV5-4 to TRBJ1-4; TRBD1 matches 12 bases. Germline CDR1 is SGHNT and CDR2 is YYREEE (reference sequence). V gave up 5 bases and J gave up 8 bases; unmatched junction bases: 10. The length of the CDR3 is 16 residues. CDR3 region: CASSGGQGAFREKLFF. The CDR3 DNA reads as TGTGCCAGCAGTGGGGGACAGGGGGCGTTTAGGGAAAAACTGTTTTTT.

The CDR3 DNA is TGTGCCAGCAGCCGCCGGCGAGGCACAGCACCCCTCCACTTT. Its translation is CASSRRRGTAPLHF. The V call is TRBV11-2, the J call TRBJ1-6; D is ambiguous. Looked up from germline, CDR1 is SGHAT and CDR2 is FQNNGV. Trimming removed 5 bases from V and 11 bases from J, with 16 bases in between. This CDR3 has 14 residues.

In regard to this clone: One end of the junction does not line up with germline, which may come from a read error. The V gene is TRBV7-2, the J gene TRBJ2-7; 8 nucleotides agree with TRBD1. The germline V gene has CDR1 SGHTA and CDR2 FQGNSA. The CDR3 spans 13 residues. In DNA, the CDR3 is TGTGCCAGCAGCTTCTACCCCACCGGGACAGGAATCTTC. It encodes CASSFYPTGTGIF.

Note on this clone: The identical CDR3 is also encoded by other nucleotide sequences in the sample. V usage is TRBV4-3 and J usage is TRBJ1-2; D is uncertain. The CDR3 has 13 residues. V lost 1 base to trimming and J lost 7 bases, with 10 bases between them. The germline gives CDR1 LGHNA, CDR2 YSLEER. The CDR3 DNA reads TGCGCCAGCAGCCAAGCAGGAGGCTTTGGCTACACCTTC. Its translation is CASSQAGGFGYTF.

The V call is TRBV5-1, the J call TRBJ1-2, with D perhaps TRBD1 (6 bases). The CDR3 sequence is 16 residues long. Looked up from germline, CDR1 is SGHRS and CDR2 is YFSETQ. The V end lost 0 bases, the J end lost 2 bases, and 14 bases lay between the germline ends. This chain's CDR3 is CASSLAPGQVNYGYTF. The CDR3 DNA reads TGCGCCAGCAGCTTGGCACCGGGACAAGTCAACTATGGCTACACCTTC.

J is TRBJ2-7 and V is TRBV12-3 or TRBV12-4; D gene ambiguous. The CDR3 contains 12 residues. V was cut by 4 bases and J by 5 bases, with 9 bases left in between. DNA for the CDR3: TGTGCCAGCAGTTCGCCTTCCAACGAGCAGTACTTC. It codes for CASSSPSNEQYF.

This clone has just a few counts. The J gene is TRBJ1-3, the V gene TRBV5-1; D ambiguous. This CDR3 has 14 residues. Trimming cost V 0 bases and J 2 bases, with 6 bases left between them. CDR1 and CDR2 from the germline V gene are SGHRS and YFSETQ. DNA for the CDR3: TGCGCCAGCAGCTTGGACACGCCTGGAAACACCATATATTTT. Protein sequence: CASSLDTPGNTIYF.

The V call is TRBV6-5, the J call TRBJ2-7; 8 bases are a match to TRBD1. V lost 6 bases and J lost 5; bases outside the gene matches: 12. CDR1 is MNHEY and CDR2 is SVGAGI in the germline V gene. CDR3 length: 15 amino acids. The CDR3 loop reads CASRNEIRGHDEQYF. For the CDR3, the DNA is TGTGCCAGCAGAAACGAGATCAGGGGGCACGACGAGCAGTACTTC.

The chain couples TRBV2 to TRBJ1-1; 8 bases agree with TRBD1. The CDR3 loop spans 14 amino acids. With 8 bases clipped from V and 0 bases from J, the junction kept 5 bases outside the gene matches. Germline V CDR1 and CDR2: SNHLY, FYNNEI. CDR3 region: CASQQGGMNTEAFF. DNA of the CDR3: TGTGCCAGCCAACAGGGGGGAATGAACACTGAAGCTTTCTTT.

This rearrangement joins TRBV6-1 to TRBJ2-2, with TRBD1 matching 10 bases. CDR1 is MNHNS, CDR2 SASEGT, per germline. The junction had 9 bases not matched to a gene; V was cut back by 4 bases and J by 4 bases. The CDR3 consists of 17 residues. The CDR3 is CASSAMTGGAGTGELFF. The CDR3, as DNA: TGTGCCAGCAGTGCCATGACAGGGGGCGCGGGCACCGGGGAGCTGTTTTTT.

Only a few counts were recorded for this clone. The V and J genes are TRBV23-1 and TRBJ1-2; D gene uncertain. TRBV23-1 carries the ORF label, with uncertain function. Trimming left V 5 bases short and J 3 bases short, with 25 bases between. This CDR3 comprises 18 residues. CDR3 amino acids: CASSSSRRVLTGHYGYTF. The CDR3 DNA reads as TGCGCCAGCAGTTCCTCTCGGCGGGTTTTAACCGGCCACTATGGCTACACCTTC.

The chain has TRBV27 and TRBJ1-2; D unclear. The length of the CDR3 is 13 residues. V gave up 6 bases and J gave up 2 bases, with 10 bases separating them. Germline CDR1 MNHEY, CDR2 SMNVEV (reference sequence). Written as DNA, the CDR3 is TGTGCCAGCAGCTGGAGTTCCAACTATGGCTACACCTTC. Translation: CASSWSSNYGYTF.

This clone has a handful of counts. This chain joins TRBV15 and TRBJ1-4; D remains unclear. Germline V gene sequence: CDR1 LNHNV, CDR2 YYDKDF (reference sequence). The CDR3 consists of 15 residues. V was pared by 3 bases and J by 2 bases, with 10 bases between. DNA of the CDR3: TGTGCCACCAGCAGTAGTCGACGGACTAATGAAAAACTGTTTTTT. This sequence encodes CATSSSRRTNEKLFF.

The V gene is TRBV7-2, the J gene TRBJ1-2; D is unresolved. V lost 0 bases, J lost 4 bases, and 18 bases lay in between. The CDR3 covers 17 residues. CDR1 SGHTA and CDR2 FQGNSA come from the germline V gene. The CDR3 DNA sequence: TGTGCCAGCAGCTTAGCGAGGTACGGTCGCAGGAGCTATGGCTACACCTTC. Translating gives CASSLARYGRRSYGYTF.

This rearrangement joins TRBV10-2 to TRBJ1-1, with unresolved D. CDR1 and CDR2 from the germline V gene are WSHSY and SAAADI. This CDR3 spans 12 amino acids. Trimming cost V 2 bases and J 7 bases, with 8 bases left between them. CDR3 in amino acids: CASSENGLEAFF. The DNA for the CDR3 is TGCGCCAGCAGTGAGAATGGCCTTGAAGCTTTCTTT.

About this clone itself: At the DNA level, this CDR3 is encoded by other sequences in the same sample as well. The J gene is TRBJ2-7, the V gene TRBV11-2; D is possibly TRBD1 or TRBD2 (5 bases each). This CDR3 has 14 residues. V dropped 2 bases and J dropped 4 bases, with 12 bases sitting between them. Germline V gene data show CDR1 as SGHAT and CDR2 as FQNNGV. DNA for the CDR3: TGTGCCAGCAGCTTATTACGGGGCGGGTACGAGCAGTACTTC. Translating gives CASSLLRGGYEQYF.